This is a list of T cell receptor beta chains from one sample in a study of blood T cell repertoires in COVID-19. The assay was immunoSEQ multiplex PCR, and TCRdb's table has in-frame clones only and misses some. The sample contains about 270,000 clones, roughly 86% of which appear only once. The sequencing input was peripheral blood. The receptors were sampled from a man in his forties with active or convalescent COVID-19. Each CDR3 is given with its conserved first and last residue. The D gene is left open where the match is weak. Only some rows state a clone size, as once, few, many or a class for expanded clones.

D: -
V: TRBV5-1
size: -
J: TRBJ1-6
CDR3: CASSLDRTNNSPLHF
DNA: TGCGCCAGCAGCTTGGACAGGACAAATAATTCACCCCTCCACTTT

D: TRBD2
V: TRBV7-3
size: -
J: TRBJ2-3
CDR3: CASSPIAAGGSTDTQYF
DNA: TGTGCCAGCAGCCCCATTGCGGCGGGGGGTAGCACAGATACGCAGTATTTT

D: -
V: TRBV9
size: -
J: TRBJ2-7
CDR3: CASSHQGQSYEQYF
DNA: TGTGCCAGCAGTCATCAAGGACAGTCCTACGAGCAGTACTTC

D: TRBD1
V: TRBV5-8
size: -
J: TRBJ1-2
CDR3: CASSPYGTGGRNNYGYTF
DNA: TGTGCCAGCAGCCCGTACGGGACAGGAGGACGAAATAACTATGGCTACACCTTC

D: -
V: TRBV9
size: -
J: TRBJ2-3
CDR3: CASSVGNPGVDTQYF
DNA: TGTGCCAGCAGCGTAGGAAATCCAGGGGTAGATACGCAGTATTTT

D: -
V: TRBV7-2
size: -
J: TRBJ1-2
CDR3: CASSLGQSNYGYTF
DNA: TGTGCCAGCAGCTTAGGACAGAGCAACTATGGCTACACCTTC

D: TRBD1
V: TRBV5-1
size: -
J: TRBJ2-5
CDR3: CASSLKGQGGGQYF
DNA: TGCGCCAGCAGCCTTAAGGGACAGGGTGGAGGCCAGTACTTC

D: TRBD1
V: TRBV19
size: few
J: TRBJ1-5
CDR3: CASSMNRGNQPQHF
DNA: TGTGCCAGTAGTATGAACAGGGGGAATCAGCCCCAGCATTTT

D: -
V: TRBV7-9
size: few
J: TRBJ1-1
CDR3: CASGQGLLNTEAFF
DNA: TGTGCCAGCGGTCAAGGACTGCTGAACACTGAAGCTTTCTTT

D: -
V: TRBV30
size: -
J: TRBJ2-1
CDR3: CASTSRVYNEQFF
DNA: TGTGCCTCGACTAGTCGCGTCTACAATGAGCAGTTCTTC

D: TRBD1
V: TRBV27
size: -
J: TRBJ2-6
CDR3: CASSSWTGAGANVLTF
DNA: TGTGCCAGCAGTTCCTGGACAGGGGCTGGGGCCAACGTCCTGACTTTC

D: -
V: TRBV11-2
size: -
J: TRBJ1-3
CDR3: CASSSSRNTIYF
DNA: TGTGCCAGCAGCTCCTCCCGAAACACCATATATTTT

D: -
V: TRBV6-4
size: few
J: TRBJ1-1
CDR3: CASRFGQMAFF
DNA: TGTGCCAGCAGATTCGGACAGATGGCTTTCTTT

D: TRBD2
V: TRBV7-6
size: -
J: TRBJ2-3
CDR3: CASSLRRGTDTQYF
DNA: TGTGCCAGCAGCTTAAGGCGGGGGACAGATACGCAGTATTTT

D: -
V: TRBV27
size: -
J: TRBJ2-2
CDR3: CAAGTGELFF
DNA: TGTGCCGCGGGCACCGGGGAGCTGTTTTTT

D: -
V: TRBV30
size: -
J: TRBJ1-1
CDR3: CAWGPSNGNTEAFF
DNA: TGTGCCTGGGGGCCATCTAACGGGAACACTGAAGCTTTCTTT

D: TRBD2
V: TRBV5-8
size: -
J: TRBJ2-7
CDR3: CASSLRLAGHEQYF
DNA: TGTGCCAGCAGCTTGAGGCTAGCGGGGCACGAGCAGTACTTC

D: TRBD2
V: TRBV19
size: -
J: TRBJ2-7
CDR3: CASSPGTSVTYEQYF
DNA: TGTGCCAGTAGTCCGGGGACTAGCGTCACCTACGAGCAGTACTTC

D: TRBD2
V: TRBV7-6
size: once
J: TRBJ2-7
CDR3: CASSGGGSSYEQYF
DNA: TGTGCCAGCAGCGGGGGAGGGAGTTCCTACGAGCAGTACTTC

D: -
V: TRBV10-1
size: -
J: TRBJ2-3
CDR3: CASSQTENEADTQYF
DNA: TGCGCCAGCAGTCAGACAGAAAACGAAGCAGATACGCAGTATTTT

D: -
V: TRBV28
size: once
J: TRBJ1-5
CDR3: CASSLFGAQQPQHF
DNA: TGTGCCAGCAGTCTATTTGGGGCTCAACAGCCCCAGCATTTT

D: -
V: TRBV10-1
size: few
J: TRBJ1-4
CDR3: CASSATGATNEKLFF
DNA: TGCGCCAGCAGCGCGACGGGAGCAACTAATGAAAAACTGTTTTTT

D: -
V: TRBV7-3
size: -
J: TRBJ2-3
CDR3: CASSTSGGRSDTQYF
DNA: TGTGCCAGCAGCACGTCGGGGGGCCGCTCAGATACGCAGTATTTT

D: TRBD1
V: TRBV5-6
size: few
J: TRBJ1-1
CDR3: CASSYGQANTEAFF
DNA: TGTGCCAGCAGCTACGGACAGGCGAACACTGAAGCTTTCTTT

D: -
V: TRBV7-9
size: few
J: TRBJ2-1
CDR3: CASSSHAEYEQFF
DNA: TGTGCCAGCAGCTCCCACGCGGAGTATGAGCAGTTCTTC